This TCR beta chain was retrieved from a study of Ad26.COV2.S vaccination and SARS-CoV-2 variants. Findings and limits, study-wide: Reportedly, after vaccination the spike-specific CD8+ and CD4+ T cell responses displayed substantial breadth. Estimates derived from TCR breadth and depth analyses may have underestimated total T cell responses.

Sequencing was performed with immunoSEQ multiplex PCR; in TCRdb, only in-frame clones are kept and a portion is missing. This table has 300,000 to 350,000 clones, approximately 90% appearing once. As for this clone: The antigen is not known.

Treatment reported: some 20 received Ad26.COV2.S at low or high dose, single or two shots; about five received placebo; per-sample allocation not given. At day 63 after the first vaccine or placebo injection, samples were drawn. Its platform was an Ad26 vector, and its expressed antigen was Wuhan-strain SARS-CoV-2 spike. This CDR3 has 14 amino acids. The V gene lost 3 bases and the J gene lost 6 bases, with 11 bases spanning the gap. Germline CDR1 and CDR2: LNHDA and SQIVND (reference sequence). Here the sequenced sample was peripheral blood, taken in a trial of Ad26.COV2.S vaccine versus placebo. The source is a person between 18 and 65 years old who received the Ad26.COV2.S COVID-19 vaccine or a placebo. The V gene is TRBV19, the J gene TRBJ2-2, with D possibly TRBD1 on 6 matching bases. The CDR3 DNA reads as TGTGCCAGTAGTATTGCCAGGGGATCCGGGGAGCTGTTTTTT. Amino acid sequence: CASSIARGSGELFF.